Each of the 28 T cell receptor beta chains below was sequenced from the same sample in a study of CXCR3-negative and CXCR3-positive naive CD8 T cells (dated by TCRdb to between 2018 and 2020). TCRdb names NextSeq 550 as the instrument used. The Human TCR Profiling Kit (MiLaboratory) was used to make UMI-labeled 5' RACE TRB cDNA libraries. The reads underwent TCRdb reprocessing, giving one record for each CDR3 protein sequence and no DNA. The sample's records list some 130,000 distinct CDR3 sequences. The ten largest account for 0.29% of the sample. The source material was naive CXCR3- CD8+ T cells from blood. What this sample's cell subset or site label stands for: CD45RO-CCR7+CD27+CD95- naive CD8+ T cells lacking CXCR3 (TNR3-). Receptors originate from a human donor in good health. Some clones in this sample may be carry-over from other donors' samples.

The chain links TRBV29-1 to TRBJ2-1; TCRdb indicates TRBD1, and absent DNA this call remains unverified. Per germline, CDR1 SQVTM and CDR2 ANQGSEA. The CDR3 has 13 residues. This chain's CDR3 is CSVTGTGDLEQFF.

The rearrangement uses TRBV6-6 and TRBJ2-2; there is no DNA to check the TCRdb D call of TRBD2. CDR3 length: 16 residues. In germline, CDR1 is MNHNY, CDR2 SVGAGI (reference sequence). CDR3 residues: CASSYRLAGDEGELFF.

The CDR3 spells CSVLTAYGYTF. The chain carries TRBV29-1 and TRBJ1-2. This CDR3 is 11 amino acids long. The germline CDR1 and CDR2 sequences are SQVTM and ANQGSEA. The full variable domain, its missing parts supplied by reference TRBV29-1 and TRBJ1-2, is SAVISQKPSRDICQRGTSLTIQCQVDSQVTMMFWYRQQPGQSLTLIATANQGSEATYESGFVIDKFPISRPNLTFSTLTVSNMSPEDSSIYLCSVLTAYGYTFGSGTRLTVV.

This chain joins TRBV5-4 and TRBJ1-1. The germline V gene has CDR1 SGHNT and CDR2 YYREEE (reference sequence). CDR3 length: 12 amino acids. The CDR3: CASSGSNTEAFF.

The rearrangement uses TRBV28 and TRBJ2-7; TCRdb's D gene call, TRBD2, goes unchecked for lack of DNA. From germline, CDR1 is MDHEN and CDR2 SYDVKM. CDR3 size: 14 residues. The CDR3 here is CASRTSGIYYEQYF.

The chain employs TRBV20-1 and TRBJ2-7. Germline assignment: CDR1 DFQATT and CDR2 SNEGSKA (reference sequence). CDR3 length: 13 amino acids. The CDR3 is CSAGPEMGYEQYF.

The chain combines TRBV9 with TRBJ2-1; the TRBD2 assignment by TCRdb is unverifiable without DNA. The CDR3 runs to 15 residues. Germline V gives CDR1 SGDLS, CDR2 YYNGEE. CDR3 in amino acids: CASSVSGGGYNEQFF. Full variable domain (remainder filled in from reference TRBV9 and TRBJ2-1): DSGVTQTPKHLITATGQRVTLRCSPRSGDLSVYWYQQSLDQGLQFLIQYYNGEERAKGNILERFSAQQFPDLHSELNLSSLELGDSALYFCASSVSGGGYNEQFFGPGTRLTVL.

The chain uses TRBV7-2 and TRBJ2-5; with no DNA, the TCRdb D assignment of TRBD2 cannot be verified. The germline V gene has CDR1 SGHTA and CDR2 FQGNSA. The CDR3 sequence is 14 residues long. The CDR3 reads CASSLRAESETQYF.

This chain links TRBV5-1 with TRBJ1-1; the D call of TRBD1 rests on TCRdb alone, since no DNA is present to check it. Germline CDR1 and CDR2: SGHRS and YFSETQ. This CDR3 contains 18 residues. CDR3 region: CASSLAGGGALPGTEAFF.

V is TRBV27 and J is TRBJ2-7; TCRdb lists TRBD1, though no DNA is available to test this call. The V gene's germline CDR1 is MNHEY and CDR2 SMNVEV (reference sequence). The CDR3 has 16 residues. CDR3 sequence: CASSLGYGGRMYEQYF.

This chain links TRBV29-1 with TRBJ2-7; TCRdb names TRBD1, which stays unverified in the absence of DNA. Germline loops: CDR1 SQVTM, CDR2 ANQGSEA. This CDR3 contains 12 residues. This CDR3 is CSAIGQDYEQYF.

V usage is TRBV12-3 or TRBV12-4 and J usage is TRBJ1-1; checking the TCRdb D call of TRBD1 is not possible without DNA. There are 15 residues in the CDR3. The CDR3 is CASSFSPGLNTEAFF.

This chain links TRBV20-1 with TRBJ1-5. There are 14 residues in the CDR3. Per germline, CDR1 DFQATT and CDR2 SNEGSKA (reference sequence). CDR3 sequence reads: CSARDGGEIKPQHF.

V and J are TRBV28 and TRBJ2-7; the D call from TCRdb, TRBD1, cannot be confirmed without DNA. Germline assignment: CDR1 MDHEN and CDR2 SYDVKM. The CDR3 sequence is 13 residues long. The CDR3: CASSLVNRDPWYF.

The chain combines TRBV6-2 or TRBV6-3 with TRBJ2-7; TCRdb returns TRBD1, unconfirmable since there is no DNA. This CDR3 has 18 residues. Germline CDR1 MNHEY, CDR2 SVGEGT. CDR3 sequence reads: CASSYPALQEPLMIEQYF.

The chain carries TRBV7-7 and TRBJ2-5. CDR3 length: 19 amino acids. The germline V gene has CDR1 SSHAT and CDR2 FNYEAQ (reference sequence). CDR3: CASSLVSIKGNPYQETQYF.

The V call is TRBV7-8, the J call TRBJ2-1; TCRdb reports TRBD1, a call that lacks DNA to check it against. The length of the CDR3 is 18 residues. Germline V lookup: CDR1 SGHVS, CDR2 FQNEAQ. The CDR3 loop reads CASSLGGFGTGHSNEQFF.

The CDR3 loop reads CSVEYTGTQSYEQYF. The chain is built from TRBV29-1 and TRBJ2-7; TCRdb reports TRBD1, a call that lacks DNA to check it against. Germline V gives CDR1 SQVTM, CDR2 ANQGSEA. There are 15 residues in the CDR3.

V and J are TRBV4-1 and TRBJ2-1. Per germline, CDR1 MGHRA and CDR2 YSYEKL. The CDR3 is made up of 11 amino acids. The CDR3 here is CASGAYNEQFF.

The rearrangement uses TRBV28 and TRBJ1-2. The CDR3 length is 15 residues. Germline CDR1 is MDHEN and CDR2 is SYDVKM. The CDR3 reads CASSLRRKANYGYTF.

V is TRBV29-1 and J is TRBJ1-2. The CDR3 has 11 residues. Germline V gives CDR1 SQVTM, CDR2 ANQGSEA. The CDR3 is CSVDRSYGYTF. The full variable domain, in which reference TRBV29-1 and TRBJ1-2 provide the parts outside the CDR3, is SAVISQKPSRDICQRGTSLTIQCQVDSQVTMMFWYRQQPGQSLTLIATANQGSEATYESGFVIDKFPISRPNLTFSTLTVSNMSPEDSSIYLCSVDRSYGYTFGSGTRLTVV.

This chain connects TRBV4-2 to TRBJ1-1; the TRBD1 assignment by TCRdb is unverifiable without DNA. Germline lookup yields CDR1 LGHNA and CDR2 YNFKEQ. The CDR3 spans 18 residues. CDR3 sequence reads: CASSQGFPHEQGSTEAFF.

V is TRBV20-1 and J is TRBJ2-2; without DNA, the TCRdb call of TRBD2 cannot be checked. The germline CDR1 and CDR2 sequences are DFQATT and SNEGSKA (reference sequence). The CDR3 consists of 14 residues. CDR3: CSARTYLEAGELFF.

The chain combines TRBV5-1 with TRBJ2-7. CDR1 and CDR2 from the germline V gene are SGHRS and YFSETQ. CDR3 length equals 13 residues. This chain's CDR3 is CASSLGRGTEQYF.

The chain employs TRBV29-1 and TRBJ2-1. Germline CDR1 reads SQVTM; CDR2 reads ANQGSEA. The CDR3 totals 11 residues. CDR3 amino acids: CSVTHRNEQFF.

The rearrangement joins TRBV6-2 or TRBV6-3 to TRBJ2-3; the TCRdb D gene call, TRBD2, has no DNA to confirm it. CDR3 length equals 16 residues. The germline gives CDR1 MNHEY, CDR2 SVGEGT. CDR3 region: CASSYSTSGVRDTQYF.

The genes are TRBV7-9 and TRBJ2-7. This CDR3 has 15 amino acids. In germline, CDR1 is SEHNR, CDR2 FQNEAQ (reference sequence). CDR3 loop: CASSSLDTVQNEQYF.

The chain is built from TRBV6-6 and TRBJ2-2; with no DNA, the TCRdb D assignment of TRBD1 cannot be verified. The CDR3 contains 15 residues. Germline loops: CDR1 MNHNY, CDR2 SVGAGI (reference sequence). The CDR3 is CASRPGGPGTGELFF.